A selection of T cell receptor beta chains follows, all from one sample in a study of shared clonotypes between healthy human individuals. The assay was immunoSEQ multiplex PCR, and TCRdb's table has in-frame clones only and misses some. The data hold roughly 590,000 clones, with nearly 97% observed a single time. The specimen sequenced was naive CD8+ T cells sorted from blood. The receptor set was obtained from a woman in her 30s in good health. The CDR3 runs from the conserved cysteine through the conserved F or W. D genes are given only for firm matches. Clone size is not always given. Where it is, it says once, few, many or a class for expanded clones.

d_call,clone_size,j_call,v_call,cdr3_nt,cdr3_aa
-,-,TRBJ2-7,TRBV27,TGTGCCAGCAGTTTATCAGGACTCTACTACGAGCAGTACTTC,CASSLSGLYYEQYF
-,-,TRBJ2-2,TRBV7-9,TGTGCCAGCAGCCCTAGCCGGAGGGGCGGCGGGGAGCTGTTTTTT,CASSPSRRGGGELFF
TRBD1,-,TRBJ1-2,TRBV28,TGTGCCAGCAGTCGCCCGGGACAGTCATATGGCTACACCTTC,CASSRPGQSYGYTF
TRBD2,-,TRBJ2-3,TRBV29-1,TGCAGCGTTGGGGCTAGCGGGAGGTTGGCAGATACGCAGTATTTT,CSVGASGRLADTQYF
TRBD1,-,TRBJ2-7,TRBV18,TGTGCCAGCTCACCGTTGGTTTCGACAGGGGTGGGCGAGCAGTACTTC,CASSPLVSTGVGEQYF
-,-,TRBJ2-7,TRBV29-1,TGCAGCGCTCTGACGGGGCCCGCGTCCTACGAGCAGTACTTC,CSALTGPASYEQYF
-,-,TRBJ2-7,TRBV1,TGCACCAGCAGCCAAGAAACTAGCGGGACCTACGAGCAGTACTTC,CTSSQETSGTYEQYF
-,-,TRBJ1-1,TRBV6-5,TGTGCCAGCAGTTTCCGGACAGAGAACACTGAAGCTTTCTTT,CASSFRTENTEAFF
TRBD2,-,TRBJ2-5,TRBV10-3,TGTGCCACGCGTCAGGTACTAGCGGGAGAAGTGATGAAGACCCAGTACTTC,CATRQVLAGEVMKTQYF
-,-,TRBJ2-7,TRBV5-6,TGTGCCAGCAGCTTGGAGGGCAACCCCTACGAGCAGTACTTC,CASSLEGNPYEQYF
-,-,TRBJ1-2,TRBV5-1,TGCGCCAGCAGCCAAACCGGGGGGGATGGCTACACCTTC,CASSQTGGDGYTF
TRBD2,-,TRBJ2-7,TRBV29-1,TGCAGCGTTGAACTAGCGGGGATCTACGAGCAGTACTTC,CSVELAGIYEQYF
-,-,TRBJ2-7,TRBV2,TGTGCCAGCAGTGAGGCGGTCTACGAGCAGTACTTC,CASSEAVYEQYF
-,-,TRBJ2-1,TRBV10-3,TGTGCCACCCTCGGACAATACAATGAGCAGTTCTTC,CATLGQYNEQFF
-,-,TRBJ2-1,TRBV7-3,TGTGCCAGCAGCCACAATAGCGGATCCAATGAGCAGTTCTTC,CASSHNSGSNEQFF
-,-,TRBJ2-5,TRBV9,TGTGCCAGCAGCGTAGCTGCGGTGGACCCGAGATTCCCAGAGACCCAGTACTTC,CASSVAAVDPRFPETQYF
-,-,TRBJ1-3,TRBV19,TGTGCCAGTAGTATCGGTGTACTGGGAAACACCATATATTTT,CASSIGVLGNTIYF
TRBD1,-,TRBJ1-2,TRBV13,TGTGCCAGCAGCTGGGGGACAGGGGGCAACTATGGCTACACCTTC,CASSWGTGGNYGYTF
TRBD2,-,TRBJ2-7,TRBV6-6,TGTGCCAGCAGTCTTAGCGGGAGCACCTACGAGCAGTACTTC,CASSLSGSTYEQYF
TRBD1,-,TRBJ2-2,TRBV4-1,TGCGCCAGCAGCCAAGATGCGACAGGGGGCGGCGGGGAGCTGTTTTTT,CASSQDATGGGGELFF
TRBD1,once,TRBJ1-2,TRBV27,TGTGCCAGCAGTTCAGGACAGGGGATGGATGGCTACACCTTC,CASSSGQGMDGYTF
-,-,TRBJ2-7,TRBV13,TGTGCCAGCAGCCGTACGGTCTACCCCGAGGAGCAGTACTTC,CASSRTVYPEEQYF
TRBD2,once,TRBJ2-1,TRBV28,TGTGCCAGCAGGGGACTAGCGCTGAATGAGCAGTTCTTC,CASRGLALNEQFF
-,once,TRBJ2-1,TRBV21-1,TGTGCCAGCAGCAAAGTACGGGCGGGACCAAACAATGAGCAGTTCTTC,CASSKVRAGPNNEQFF
TRBD2,-,TRBJ2-2,TRBV5-1,TGCGCCAGCAGCTATAGCGGGAGACCGTCCGGGGAGCTGTTTTTT,CASSYSGRPSGELFF
-,-,TRBJ2-1,TRBV4-2,TGTGCCAGCAGCCAAGAACTCCTGGGGGGCAATGAGCAGTTCTTC,CASSQELLGGNEQFF
-,-,TRBJ1-4,TRBV27,TGTGCCAGCAGTTTTGGCGCCGATGAAAAACTGTTTTTT,CASSFGADEKLFF
TRBD2,-,TRBJ2-7,TRBV6-7,TGTGCCAGCAGTTACGAGCTAGCGGGAGAAATTTCCTACGAGCAGTACTTC,CASSYELAGEISYEQYF
-,-,TRBJ2-5,TRBV28,TGTGCCAGCAGTTTTGGGACCGGGGGACAAGAGGGAGAGACCCAGTACTTC,CASSFGTGGQEGETQYF
TRBD2,-,TRBJ2-3,TRBV29-1,TGCAGCGTTGAAGACCACACGATGGGGCGGGAGGGCCTTATAGGAAGGACTAGCACAGATACGCAGTATTTT,CSVEDHTMGREGLIGRTSTDTQYF
TRBD1,-,TRBJ2-7,TRBV28,TGTGCCAGCAGCAATGCAGGGGGCAGGAACGAGCAGTACTTC,CASSNAGGRNEQYF
TRBD2,-,TRBJ2-1,TRBV27,TGTGCCAGCAGTTCCGACCGACTACAGCGGGAGGTCTCAAAACAGGAGCAGTTCTTC,CASSSDRLQREVSKQEQFF
-,-,TRBJ1-5,TRBV7-9,TGTGCCAGCAGCGCGGCAGCCGATCAGCCCCAGCATTTT,CASSAAADQPQHF
-,-,TRBJ1-1,TRBV30,TGTGCCTGGAGTGTACGATGGTCAGCTTTCTTT,CAWSVRWSAFF
TRBD2,-,TRBJ2-1,TRBV9,TGTGCCAGCAGCCCGGGAGGGGCGAACAATGAGCAGTTCTTC,CASSPGGANNEQFF
-,-,TRBJ2-2,TRBV7-8,TGTGCCAGCAGCTTAACCAGCGGTCGTGGGACCGGGGAGCTGTTTTTT,CASSLTSGRGTGELFF
-,-,TRBJ2-1,TRBV27,TGTGCCAGCAGTTTGTCTCCGGGGTCCTACAATGAGCAGTTCTTC,CASSLSPGSYNEQFF
-,-,TRBJ2-7,TRBV7-9,TGTGCCAGCAGCTTAACAGGACTGAGAGAGCAGTACTTC,CASSLTGLREQYF
TRBD2,-,TRBJ2-1,TRBV27,TGTGCCAGCAGCCCTTTCGCGGGAGGGCCGGGTGAGCAGTTCTTC,CASSPFAGGPGEQFF
-,-,TRBJ1-1,TRBV5-1,TGCGCCAGCAGCTTGTTGGGGGAGAACACTGAAGCTTTCTTT,CASSLLGENTEAFF
-,-,TRBJ1-1,TRBV2,TGTGCCAGCAGCGAAGGGCGGGGGAACACTGAAGCTTTCTTT,CASSEGRGNTEAFF
TRBD2,-,TRBJ2-2,TRBV7-2,TGTGCCAGCAGCTCCCGTAGCGGGAGGCCGAACACCGGGGAGCTGTTTTTT,CASSSRSGRPNTGELFF
TRBD2,-,TRBJ2-1,TRBV5-4,TGTGCCGGGGCGGGGGGAACCTTCAATGAGCAGTTCTTC,CAGAGGTFNEQFF
-,once,TRBJ2-3,TRBV29-1,TGCAGCGTTAGCGACAGGGATACGCAGTATTTT,CSVSDRDTQYF
TRBD1,few,TRBJ1-4,TRBV11-2,TGTGCCAGCAGCTTTGGGACAGCTGTTCCGTTTTTT,CASSFGTAVPFF
-,-,TRBJ2-7,TRBV13,TGTGCCAGCAGTCAAGACGAGGACGAGCAGTACTTC,CASSQDEDEQYF
-,-,TRBJ2-5,TRBV15,TGTGCCACCAGCAGACGCTGGGGTGGGATTCAAGAGACCCAGTACTTC,CATSRRWGGIQETQYF
-,-,TRBJ2-5,TRBV2,TGTGCCAGCAGTGAGTTTGGGCGGGACGAGACCCAGTACTTC,CASSEFGRDETQYF
-,once,TRBJ2-7,TRBV2,TGTGCCAGCAGTGTTTACGGGACACATTACGAGCAGTACTTC,CASSVYGTHYEQYF
TRBD2,-,TRBJ2-2,TRBV6-1,TGTGCCAGCAGTCACCTGGCGGGAGTCACCGGGGAGCTGTTTTTT,CASSHLAGVTGELFF
-,-,TRBJ1-3,TRBV7-8,TGTGCCAGCAGCTTAGTGTCGTTGTGGGTCTCTGGAAACACCATATATTTT,CASSLVSLWVSGNTIYF